These 30 T cell receptor beta chains share one sample of origin, sequenced in a study of CD8 T cells in Susac syndrome. The authors reverse transcribed roughly 0.5 to 1 ug RNA with random hexamers. MiXCR, run by TCRdb on the immunoSEQ multiplex PCR reads, gives a single entry per CDR3 protein. The sample lists under 150,000 distinct CDR3 sequences; 90% to 96% were seen once. The specimen was CD4+ T cells from PBMCs. The receptors originated from a human donor with Susac syndrome.

The V and J genes are TRBV9 and TRBJ1-4, with unresolved D. The germline V and J ends were trimmed by 0 bases and 5 bases, with 20 bases remaining between them. Per the germline V gene, CDR1 is SGDLS and CDR2 is YYNGEE. CDR3 size: 18 residues. The CDR3 DNA reads as TGTGCCAGCAGCGTAGATGAGATCGGTGCGGACTGGAATGAAAAACTGTTTTTT. Translated, it gives CASSVDEIGADWNEKLFF.

This rearrangement joins TRBV6-2 or TRBV6-3 to TRBJ1-5, with 7 positions matching TRBD1. CDR1 is MNHEY, CDR2 SVGEGT, per germline. With 4 bases clipped from V and 6 bases from J, the junction kept 9 bases outside the gene matches. The CDR3 covers 15 residues. DNA of the CDR3: TGTGCCAGCAGTTTAGACAGGGAAAGGTTTCAGCCCCAGCATTTT. Translated: CASSLDRERFQPQHF.

This chain links TRBV21-1 with TRBJ1-2. TRBV21-1 is assigned pseudogene status. The CDR3 covers 15 residues. The DNA for the CDR3 is TGTGCCAGCAGCAACAGAGCCCTTCTTCTCTATGGCTACACCTTC. Encoded protein: CASSNRALLLYGYTF.

The chain combines TRBV25-1 with TRBJ2-7; possible D gene TRBD2, 7 bases. The ends were cut back, 6 bases at V and 1 base at J, with 16 bases in the middle. The CDR3 runs to 15 residues. Per germline, CDR1 MGHDK and CDR2 SYGVNS. CDR3 amino acids: CASSLARGGSYEQYF. As DNA, the CDR3 is TGTGCCAGCAGCCTAGCGAGGGGGGGATCCTACGAGCAGTACTTC.

This clonotype has just one count. The J gene is TRBJ2-7, the V gene TRBV5-1, with D hard to call. This CDR3 is 13 amino acids long. V was shortened by 3 bases and J by 2 bases, with 9 bases between the two germline ends. Germline values: CDR1 SGHRS, CDR2 YFSETQ. This chain's CDR3 is CASSYTDPYEQYF. The CDR3 nucleotides are TGCGCCAGCAGCTACACAGACCCCTACGAGCAGTACTTC.

The chain uses TRBV20-1 and TRBJ1-4; perhaps TRBD1 as D (6 bases). The CDR3 has 15 residues. CDR1 and CDR2 from the germline V gene are DFQATT and SNEGSKA (reference sequence). V was cut by 0 bases and J by 7 bases, with 15 bases left in between. In DNA, the CDR3 is TGCAGTGCTAGAGATTTTCGGACAGACCTTGAAAAACTGTTTTTT. This encodes CSARDFRTDLEKLFF.

This chain connects TRBV29-1 to TRBJ2-7, with no clear D. This CDR3 has 12 amino acids. The germline V and J ends were trimmed by 4 bases and 6 bases, with 13 bases remaining between them. Germline-derived CDR1 and CDR2 are SQVTM and ANQGSEA. The CDR3 protein is CSVGWSGSEQYF. CDR3 in DNA: TGCAGCGTTGGATGGAGTGGATCCGAGCAGTACTTC.

The chain joins TRBV7-9 to TRBJ2-7; unclear D gene. The CDR3 runs to 13 residues. Germline CDR1 SEHNR, CDR2 FQNEAQ (reference sequence). Trimming shortened V by 7 bases and J by 0 bases, and 10 bases separated the two germline ends. CDR3 sequence: CASNREVSYEQYF. CDR3 in DNA: TGTGCCAGCAATCGTGAGGTCTCCTACGAGCAGTACTTC.

V is TRBV20-1 and J is TRBJ1-1, with 7 bases that match TRBD1. The V and J ends lost 5 bases and 4 bases, in that order; junction bases with no gene match: 7. Germline CDR1 and CDR2: DFQATT and SNEGSKA (reference sequence). The CDR3 consists of 13 residues. CDR3 sequence reads: CSAETGVVTEAFF. CDR3 sequence (DNA): TGCAGTGCTGAAACAGGGGTTGTCACTGAAGCTTTCTTT.

V is TRBV4-2 and J is TRBJ1-3; D unclear. The ends were cut back, 5 bases at V and 0 bases at J, with 17 bases in the middle. Germline assignment: CDR1 LGHNA and CDR2 YNFKEQ. CDR3 length: 17 residues. DNA for the CDR3: TGTGCCAGCAGCGTAAGGCCCTCAGGAGGCTCTGGAAACACCATATATTTT. This encodes CASSVRPSGGSGNTIYF.

The V and J genes are TRBV20-1 and TRBJ2-5; D is perhaps TRBD2 (5 bases). The CDR3 covers 13 residues. CDR1 is DFQATT and CDR2 is SNEGSKA in the germline V gene (reference sequence). V lost 3 bases, J lost 5 bases, and 13 bases lay in between. The CDR3 here is CSARFRTGETQYF. The CDR3 nucleotides are TGCAGTGCTAGGTTCCGGACGGGGGAGACCCAGTACTTC.

The V and J genes are TRBV20-1 and TRBJ2-5, with 11 nucleotides matching TRBD2. CDR3 length: 13 residues. Germline V lookup: CDR1 DFQATT, CDR2 SNEGSKA (reference sequence). V lost 5 bases, J lost 5 bases, and 4 bases stayed unmatched. The CDR3 nucleotides read TGCAGTGCTTCACTAGCGGGGGCGGAGACCCAGTACTTC. It yields the protein CSASLAGAETQYF.

The gene calls are TRBV15 and TRBJ2-1; TRBD1 or TRBD2 may be the D gene (6 bases each). V lost 0 bases to trimming and J lost 7 bases, with 13 bases between them. Germline V gene lookup returns CDR1 LNHNV and CDR2 YYDKDF (reference sequence). This CDR3 has 15 residues. CDR3 nucleotide sequence: TGTGCCACCAGCAGAGATGAGGGGGGCTGGAATGAGCAGTTCTTC. Protein product: CATSRDEGGWNEQFF.

This clonotype is a singleton in its sample. The chain employs TRBV5-4 and TRBJ2-7, with TRBD2 matching over 13 bases. The CDR3 spans 15 residues. V shed 3 bases, J shed 5 bases, and the junction held 5 bases outside the gene matches. The germline CDR1 and CDR2 sequences are SGHNT and YYREEE (reference sequence). The CDR3 DNA sequence: TGTGCCAGCAGCTCACGGACTAGCGGGGGAAACGAGCAGTACTTC. This sequence encodes CASSSRTSGGNEQYF.

The chain links TRBV28 to TRBJ2-4; D tentatively reads TRBD1 or TRBD2 (5 bases each). V was pared by 5 bases and J by 7 bases, with 12 bases between. This CDR3 region has 13 residues. CDR1 and CDR2 (germline): MDHEN, SYDVKM. The CDR3 protein is CASSPPGRNIQYF. CDR3 in DNA: TGTGCCAGCAGTCCCCCGGGACGTAACATTCAGTACTTC.

The rearrangement links TRBV27 to TRBJ2-3; D is possibly TRBD1 (7 bases). The CDR3 length is 14 residues. Germline V gives CDR1 MNHEY, CDR2 SMNVEV (reference sequence). V gave up 5 bases and J gave up 3 bases, with 12 bases separating them. The CDR3 loop is CASSPRGDTDTQYF. The CDR3 DNA follows: TGTGCCAGCAGTCCCAGGGGGGATACAGATACGCAGTATTTT.

The J gene is TRBJ2-5, the V gene TRBV5-4; 8 bases are a match to TRBD2. V lost 3 bases and J lost 0; bases outside the gene matches: 4. This CDR3 has 15 amino acids. Germline CDR1 reads SGHNT; CDR2 reads YYREEE (reference sequence). CDR3: CASSSGTRHQETQYF. The CDR3 DNA reads TGTGCCAGCAGCTCCGGGACTAGACACCAAGAGACCCAGTACTTC.

V usage is TRBV29-1 and J usage is TRBJ2-3, with 12 bases identical to TRBD2. CDR3 length: 14 amino acids. V dropped 3 bases and J dropped 6; count of bases not matched to a gene: 4. Germline V gene lookup returns CDR1 SQVTM and CDR2 ANQGSEA. CDR3 protein: CSVDLAGGLDTQYF. The CDR3 DNA is TGCAGCGTTGATCTAGCGGGAGGGCTGGATACGCAGTATTTT.

In this sample, this clonotype turned up once. V gene TRBV29-1 combines with J gene TRBJ2-7; tentatively, D is TRBD1 or TRBD2 (6 bases each). V was cut by 6 bases and J by 4 bases, with 16 bases left in between. This CDR3 is built from 13 residues. In germline, CDR1 is SQVTM, CDR2 ANQGSEA. CDR3: CSVSGGRKYEQYF. CDR3 coding DNA: TGCAGCGTCTCTGGGGGGCGAAAGTACGAGCAGTACTTC.

With regard to this clonotype: At one boundary the junction diverges from the germline segment, which might be a read error. This chain uses TRBV29-1 with TRBJ1-1, with D possibly matching TRBD1 (5 bases). The CDR3 has 13 amino acids. The germline CDR1 and CDR2 sequences are SQVTM and ANQGSEA. CDR3 loop: CSFEPGGGTEAFF. In nucleotides, the CDR3 is TGCAGCTTTGAACCGGGGGGTGGGACTGAAGCTTTCTTT.

The V gene is TRBV29-1, the J gene TRBJ2-7; TRBD1 agrees at 8 bases. CDR1 and CDR2 (germline): SQVTM, ANQGSEA. This CDR3 is 12 amino acids long. Trimming took 6 bases from V and 2 from J; bases not matched to a gene: 3. CDR3 sequence: CSVRTGTYEQYF. For the CDR3, the DNA is TGCAGCGTAAGGACAGGGACCTACGAGCAGTACTTC.

The chain uses TRBV29-1 and TRBJ1-2, with 8 bases identical to TRBD1. After removal of 7 bases from V and 8 bases from J, the junction contained 9 bases not matched to a gene. This CDR3 is built from 12 residues. In germline, CDR1 is SQVTM, CDR2 ANQGSEA. The CDR3 protein is CSGTGNRGGYTF. Written as DNA, the CDR3 is TGCAGCGGGACAGGGAATCGTGGAGGCTACACCTTC.

J is TRBJ2-7 and V is TRBV12-3 or TRBV12-4, with 14 positions matching TRBD2. Trimming cost V 9 bases and J 3 bases; bases outside gene matches: 16. The length of the CDR3 is 18 residues. CDR3 nucleotide sequence: TGTGCCAGTCTACCCTCCGGGACTAGCGGGAGAAATGTCTACGAGCAGTACTTC. This gives the protein CASLPSGTSGRNVYEQYF.

This clonotype was found once. The rearrangement links TRBV7-2 to TRBJ2-7; the match to TRBD1 covers 11 bases. The length of the CDR3 is 15 residues. Germline V CDR1 and CDR2: SGHTA, FQGNSA. V lost 5 bases to trimming and J lost 7 bases; unmatched junction nucleotides: 10. CDR3 bases: TGTGCCAGCAGCCCCGGGACAGGGGGTCAGAGAGAGCAGTACTTC. Its protein product is CASSPGTGGQREQYF.

This chain joins TRBV4-1 and TRBJ2-3, with TRBD2 as a possible D gene (5 bases). CDR1 is MGHRA, CDR2 YSYEKL, per germline. This CDR3 contains 14 residues. The V gene lost 4 bases and the J gene lost 4 bases, with 12 bases spanning the gap. The CDR3 spells CASSRGPPPDTQYF. CDR3 in DNA: TGCGCCAGCAGCCGAGGGCCCCCTCCAGATACGCAGTATTTT.

The chain joins TRBV12-3 or TRBV12-4 to TRBJ1-2, with unresolved D. V was clipped by 0 bases and J by 4 bases, with 6 bases between them. This CDR3 contains 13 residues. The DNA for the CDR3 is TGTGCCAGCAGTTTAGCGCCTGGCTATGGCTACACCTTC. This translates into CASSLAPGYGYTF.

The chain has TRBV20-1 and TRBJ1-1; 7 bases align to TRBD1. The CDR3 totals 15 residues. Trimming removed 6 bases from V and 1 base from J; junction bases left unmatched: 11. CDR1 and CDR2 from the germline V gene are DFQATT and SNEGSKA (reference sequence). The CDR3: CSAFGGGASNTEAFF. In nucleotides, the CDR3 is TGCAGTGCATTTGGAGGGGGCGCATCGAACACTGAAGCTTTCTTT.

This sequence joins TRBV6-2 or TRBV6-3 and TRBJ2-1; TRBD2 agrees at 7 bases. The CDR3 runs 13 residues. The J segment lost 12 bases and the V segment lost 10 bases, leaving 15 bases of the junction unmatched. Germline values: CDR1 MNHEY, CDR2 SVGEGT. The CDR3 DNA sequence: TGTGCCACCATTAGGCCGGGAGGAAGCAGGCAGTTCTTC. This translates into CATIRPGGSRQFF.

The rearrangement uses TRBV15 and TRBJ2-7; D may match TRBD1 or TRBD2 (5 bases each). Between the trimmed V and J ends, which lost 1 base and 0 bases, there was a span of 10 bases. The CDR3 extends over 15 amino acids. The V gene's germline CDR1 is LNHNV and CDR2 YYDKDF (reference sequence). The CDR3: CATSRGAGSSYEQYF. The CDR3 DNA reads as TGTGCCACCAGCAGAGGAGCAGGGAGCTCCTACGAGCAGTACTTC.

The chain employs TRBV29-1 and TRBJ1-1; TRBD1 matches at 7 bases. CDR1 and CDR2 from the germline V gene are SQVTM and ANQGSEA. The CDR3 spans 12 residues. The CDR3 DNA reads as TGCGGAATAACAGGGGATGGTACTGAAGCTTTCTTT. As protein: CGITGDGTEAFF.